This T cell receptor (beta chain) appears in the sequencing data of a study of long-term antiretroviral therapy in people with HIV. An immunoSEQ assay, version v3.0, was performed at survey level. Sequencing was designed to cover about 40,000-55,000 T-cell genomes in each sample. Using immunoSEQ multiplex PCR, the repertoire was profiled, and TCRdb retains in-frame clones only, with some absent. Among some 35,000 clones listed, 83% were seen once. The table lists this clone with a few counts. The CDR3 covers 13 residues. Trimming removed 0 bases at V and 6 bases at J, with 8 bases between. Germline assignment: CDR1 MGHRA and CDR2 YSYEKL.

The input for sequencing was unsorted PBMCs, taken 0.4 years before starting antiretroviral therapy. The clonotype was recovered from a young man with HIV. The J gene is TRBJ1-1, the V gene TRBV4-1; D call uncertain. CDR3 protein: CASSQELSSEAFF. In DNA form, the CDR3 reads TGCGCCAGCAGCCAAGAATTGTCTTCTGAAGCTTTCTTT.